A selection of T cell receptor beta chains follows, all from one sample in a study of T cell repertoires in cytomegalovirus infection. A single record per CDR3 protein comes from TCRdb applying MiXCR to the reads. Of 110,000 or so distinct CDR3 sequences in the sample, about 30% were seen once. These receptors are not linked to any known antigen. The sequencing used CD8+ T cells from cultured PBMCs, collected from culture after CMV antigen stimulation. All receptors derive from a human donor in good health (CMV status not recorded). Some clones in this sample may be carry-over from other donors' samples. The conserved cysteine and the conserved F or W are not part of the CDR3 here.

J gene	V gene	CDR3 protein
TRBJ1-5	TRBV28	ASSSPGSAY
TRBJ2-5	TRBV7-9	ASSSGTRGNAQETQY
TRBJ1-1	TRBV28	ASSLGTGIPNTEAF
TRBJ1-5	TRBV19	ASTSGQTGAVQPQH
TRBJ2-1	TRBV6-1	ASSYKSSYNEQF
TRBJ1-1	TRBV19	ASSIAGFMNTEAF
TRBJ2-7	TRBV6-5	ASTKRGTYEQY
TRBJ1-3	TRBV7-2	ASRPDTNSGNTIY
TRBJ2-7	TRBV19	ASSIGGDEQY
TRBJ2-7	TRBV7-8	ASSSTGFPANEQY
TRBJ2-1	TRBV6-1	ASSEDRAYNEQF
TRBJ1-1	TRBV7-9	ASAATEAF
TRBJ1-5	TRBV12-3/TRBV12-4	ASSITGGRNQPQH
TRBJ1-4	TRBV27	ASSLSLLGQGFENLF
TRBJ1-5	TRBV5-5	ASSQDRVGQPQH
TRBJ2-2	TRBV29-1	SGSRANTGELF
TRBJ2-7	TRBV7-9	ASSSQGRQSYEQY
TRBJ2-3	TRBV4-1	ASSQDRTGGVTDTQY
TRBJ1-1	TRBV7-9	ASSPGQGYTEAF
TRBJ1-1	TRBV7-9	ASSAPGLTEAF
TRBJ2-5	TRBV27	ASSLLAGGQETQY
TRBJ1-5	TRBV6-6	ASSRASQPQH
TRBJ2-7	TRBV7-6	ASSLTGSGSEQY
TRBJ1-1	TRBV6-5	ASSYGGGMIEAF
TRBJ2-1	TRBV28	ASSFALTSGIYNEQF
TRBJ2-3	TRBV7-9	ASSSGTDTQY
TRBJ2-7	TRBV5-5	ASSFGQGTYEQY
TRBJ2-1	TRBV29-1	SVAGTPESLGNEQF
TRBJ2-7	TRBV23-1	ASSQSGSGSYEQY
TRBJ2-7	TRBV20-1	SAEGHRETGYEQY
TRBJ2-1	TRBV19	ASSWRGTYNEQF
TRBJ2-7	TRBV27	ASSLAVSYEQY
TRBJ1-4	TRBV6-2/TRBV6-3	ASSPAGEKLF
TRBJ2-1	TRBV12-3/TRBV12-4	ASSLVHRVSSYNEQF
TRBJ1-2	TRBV7-9	ASSLAGHQDYGYT
TRBJ2-1	TRBV7-6	ASSPTGGYYNEQF
TRBJ2-3	TRBV29-1	SVESWWGESTDTQY
TRBJ2-7	TRBV29-1	SVDGGGAYEQY
TRBJ1-2	TRBV20-1	SANGGGGYGYT
TRBJ2-7	TRBV7-2	ASSLLLGGSYEQY
TRBJ2-2	TRBV7-6	ASSLKTGELF
TRBJ1-2	TRBV28	ASRRIQLNYGYT
TRBJ2-7	TRBV11-1	ASSLETLYEQY
TRBJ1-2	TRBV5-6	ASSGTGKAIDYGYT
TRBJ2-3	TRBV6-5	ASSDWEDTDTQY
TRBJ1-1	TRBV4-1	ASSQGFAGNTEAF
TRBJ1-5	TRBV12-3/TRBV12-4	ASSPGQGGDQPQH
TRBJ2-7	TRBV7-2	ASSSFGGTPAYEQY
TRBJ1-5	TRBV27	ASSFGGPDSNQPQH
TRBJ1-2	TRBV27	ASSPATGAVVSHYGYT
TRBJ1-1	TRBV29-1	SVGGGNTEAF
TRBJ1-5	TRBV7-9	ASSPPGASNQPQH
TRBJ2-7	TRBV5-1	ASSPGTGGAYEQY
TRBJ1-2	TRBV7-3	ASSEDSFYGYT
TRBJ2-3	TRBV24-1	ATSDVPGTC
TRBJ1-2	TRBV12-3/TRBV12-4	ASSLPTGYGYT
TRBJ2-1	TRBV15	ATSRSQGLSYNEQF